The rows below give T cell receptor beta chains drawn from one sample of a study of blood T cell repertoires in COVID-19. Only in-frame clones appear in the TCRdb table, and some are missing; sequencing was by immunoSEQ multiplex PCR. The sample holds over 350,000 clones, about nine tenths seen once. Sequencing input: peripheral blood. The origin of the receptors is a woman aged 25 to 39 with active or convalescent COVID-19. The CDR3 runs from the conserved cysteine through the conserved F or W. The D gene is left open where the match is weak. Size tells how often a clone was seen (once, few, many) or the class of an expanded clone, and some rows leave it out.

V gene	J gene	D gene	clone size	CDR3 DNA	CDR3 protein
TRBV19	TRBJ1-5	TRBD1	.	TGTGCCAGTAGTCCCCTGGACAGGAAGAGCAATCAGCCCCAGCATTTT	CASSPLDRKSNQPQHF
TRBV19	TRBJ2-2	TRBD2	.	TGTGCCAGTAGTGGAGCGGGGGGGTCCGGGGAGCTGTTTTTT	CASSGAGGSGELFF
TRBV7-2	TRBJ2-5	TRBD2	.	TGTGCCAGCAGTCGACCCAGCGGGAAGACCCAAGAGACCCAGTACTTC	CASSRPSGKTQETQYF
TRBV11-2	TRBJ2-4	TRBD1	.	TGTGCCAGCAGCATAGACAGGGTCTCTACCAAAAACATTCAGTACTTC	CASSIDRVSTKNIQYF
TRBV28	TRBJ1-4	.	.	TGTGCCAGCAGGGGAGGGGGAACTAATGAAAAACTGTTTTTT	CASRGGGTNEKLFF
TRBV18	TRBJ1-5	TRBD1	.	TGTGCCAGCTCACCCCCGGGACAGGGCATTGGTCAGCCCCAGCATTTT	CASSPPGQGIGQPQHF
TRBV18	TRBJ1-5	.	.	TGTGCCAGCTCACCTGACAGGAATCAGCCCCAGCATTTT	CASSPDRNQPQHF
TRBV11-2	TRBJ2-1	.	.	TGTGCCAGCAGCTCGCTAGTTGAGGCCGTTAGTGAGCAGTTCTTC	CASSSLVEAVSEQFF
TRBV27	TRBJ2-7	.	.	TGTGCCAGCAGTTTTCTAAACAGCTACGAGCAGTACTTC	CASSFLNSYEQYF
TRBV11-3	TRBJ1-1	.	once	TGTGCCAGCGGACGGGGACAGAACACTGAAGCTTTCTTT	CASGRGQNTEAFF
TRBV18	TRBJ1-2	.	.	TGTGCCAGCTCTACCAGCGGGGGAGGAGGGACTAGCTATGGCTACACCTTC	CASSTSGGGGTSYGYTF
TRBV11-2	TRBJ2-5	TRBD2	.	TGTGCCAGCAGCTTCGGGGGAGGGCCCAGTGAGACCCAGTACTTC	CASSFGGGPSETQYF
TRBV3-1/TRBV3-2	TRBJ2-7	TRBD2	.	TGTGCCAGCAGCCTAACTAGCGGGGGACACTACGAGCAGTACTTC	CASSLTSGGHYEQYF
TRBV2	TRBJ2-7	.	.	TGTGCCAGCAGCTACGTGGCGGCAGCCTCCTACGAGCAGTACTTC	CASSYVAAASYEQYF
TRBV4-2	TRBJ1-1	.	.	TGTGCCAGCAGCCAAGAGGGTGTGGGGAGCGCTGAAGCTTTCTTT	CASSQEGVGSAEAFF
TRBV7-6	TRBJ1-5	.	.	TGTGCCAGCAGCTTAGGCTCCCGGGGAGTGGATCAGCCCCAGCATTTT	CASSLGSRGVDQPQHF
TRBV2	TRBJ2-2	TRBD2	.	TGTGCCAGCAGTGAAAGACTAGCGGGTTCAGGCGGGGAGCTGTTTTTT	CASSERLAGSGGELFF
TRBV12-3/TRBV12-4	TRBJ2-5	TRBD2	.	TGTGCCAGCAGTTTCGTAGCGGGAGAGACCCAGTACTTC	CASSFVAGETQYF
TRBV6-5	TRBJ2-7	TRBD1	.	TGTGCCAGCAGACCACCGGGACAGGGGGCGGGCGAGCAGTACTTC	CASRPPGQGAGEQYF
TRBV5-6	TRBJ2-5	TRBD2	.	TGTGCCAGCAGCCCATGGGCCCTAGCGGGGGGAGAGACCCAGTACTTC	CASSPWALAGGETQYF
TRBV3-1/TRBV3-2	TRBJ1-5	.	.	TGTGCCAGCAGCCAAGAGAGAAACAATCAGCCCCAGCATTTT	CASSQERNNQPQHF
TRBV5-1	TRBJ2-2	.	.	TGCGCCAGCAGCTTGGGTGGCTCCCCCGGGGAGCTGTTTTTT	CASSLGGSPGELFF